This is a list of T cell receptor beta chains from one sample in a study of blood T cell repertoires in COVID-19. TCRdb's copy holds only in-frame clones and misses some; the assay was immunoSEQ multiplex PCR. The sample holds fewer than 90,000 clones, about 96% seen once. Specimen: peripheral blood. Receptor source: a human donor with active COVID-19. The donor label of this sample is uncertain. Each CDR3 is given with its conserved first and last residue. A D gene is named only where the DNA matches it firmly. Rows give clone size only sometimes, using once, few, many, or a class for an expanded clone.

size: .; J: TRBJ2-3; D: .; V: TRBV5-1; CDR3: CASSLEISDTQYF; DNA: TGCGCCAGCAGCTTAGAGATATCAGATACGCAGTATTTT
size: .; J: TRBJ2-7; D: .; V: TRBV10-1; CDR3: CAPKGCEQYF; DNA: TGCGCCCCAAAGGGGTGCGAGCAGTACTTC
size: .; J: TRBJ2-5; D: .; V: TRBV18; CDR3: CASSPPDGYGGTDQYF; DNA: TGTGCCAGCTCACCACCGGACGGGTATGGAGGAACGGACCAGTACTTC
size: .; J: TRBJ1-2; D: TRBD1; V: TRBV7-2; CDR3: CASSLGTGVGGYTF; DNA: TGTGCCAGCAGCTTAGGGACAGGGGTAGGCGGCTACACCTTC
size: .; J: TRBJ2-7; D: .; V: TRBV20-1; CDR3: CSAGDTHEQYF; DNA: TGCAGTGCTGGGGACACTCACGAGCAGTACTTC
size: .; J: TRBJ2-1; D: .; V: TRBV6-5; CDR3: CASSYDSKEQFF; DNA: TGTGCCAGCAGTTACGACTCAAAGGAGCAGTTCTTC
size: .; J: TRBJ1-3; D: .; V: TRBV24-1; CDR3: CATHRDPGNTIYF; DNA: TGTGCCACCCACAGGGATCCTGGAAACACCATATATTTT
size: .; J: TRBJ2-7; D: .; V: TRBV19; CDR3: CASSYGGLGEQYF; DNA: TGTGCCAGTAGTTATGGGGGGTTAGGGGAGCAGTACTTC
size: .; J: TRBJ1-5; D: .; V: TRBV6-5; CDR3: CASIEGGYQPQHF; DNA: TGTGCCAGCATCGAAGGGGGATATCAGCCCCAGCATTTT
size: .; J: TRBJ2-5; D: .; V: TRBV7-9; CDR3: CASSLAAGREETQYF; DNA: TGTGCCAGCAGCTTAGCAGCGGGCAGGGAAGAGACCCAGTACTTC
size: .; J: TRBJ2-7; D: TRBD2; V: TRBV6-2/TRBV6-3; CDR3: CASSWTLGLPSSYEQYF; DNA: TGTGCCAGCAGTTGGACTTTGGGACTACCTTCCTCCTACGAGCAGTACTTC
size: .; J: TRBJ2-5; D: TRBD2; V: TRBV6-1; CDR3: CASSANSGMSQETQYF; DNA: TGTGCCAGCAGTGCGAATAGCGGGATGTCTCAAGAGACCCAGTACTTC
size: .; J: TRBJ1-2; D: TRBD1; V: TRBV25-1; CDR3: CASSYEGIRGSTGYTF; DNA: TGTGCCAGCAGTTACGAAGGGATCAGGGGGTCCACTGGCTACACCTTC
size: .; J: TRBJ1-5; D: TRBD1; V: TRBV7-9; CDR3: CASSLWDRDFNQPQHF; DNA: TGTGCCAGCAGCCTTTGGGACAGGGATTTCAATCAGCCCCAGCATTTT
size: .; J: TRBJ2-5; D: .; V: TRBV11-2; CDR3: CASRSGETQYF; DNA: TGTGCCAGCCGGTCGGGGGAGACCCAGTACTTC
size: .; J: TRBJ2-7; D: TRBD2; V: TRBV7-2; CDR3: CASSLIRTSGRARDYEQYF; DNA: TGTGCCAGCAGCTTAATTCGGACTAGCGGGAGGGCGAGGGACTACGAGCAGTACTTC
size: .; J: TRBJ2-7; D: .; V: TRBV6-2/TRBV6-3; CDR3: CASSFLYEQYF; DNA: TGTGCCAGCAGCTTTCTCTACGAGCAGTACTTC
size: .; J: TRBJ2-2; D: .; V: TRBV5-1; CDR3: CASSRPTGAGELFF; DNA: TGCGCCAGCAGTCGTCCGACCGGAGCCGGGGAGCTGTTTTTT
size: .; J: TRBJ2-3; D: TRBD2; V: TRBV4-2; CDR3: CASSPLGLAGAGADTQYF; DNA: TGTGCCAGCAGCCCGTTAGGGCTAGCGGGGGCCGGGGCAGATACGCAGTATTTT
size: .; J: TRBJ2-1; D: .; V: TRBV10-3; CDR3: CAISDQGLDNEQFF; DNA: TGTGCCATCAGTGACCAGGGATTGGACAATGAGCAGTTCTTC
size: .; J: TRBJ1-2; D: .; V: TRBV14; CDR3: CASSQFQGNGYTF; DNA: TGTGCCAGCAGCCAATTCCAGGGGAATGGCTACACCTTC
size: .; J: TRBJ2-7; D: .; V: TRBV9; CDR3: CASSVGSGTYEQYF; DNA: TGTGCCAGCAGCGTAGGAAGCGGAACCTACGAGCAGTACTTC
size: .; J: TRBJ1-2; D: .; V: TRBV11-3; CDR3: CASSSSQGLNYGYTF; DNA: TGTGCCAGCAGCTCGAGCCAGGGATTGAACTATGGCTACACCTTC
size: .; J: TRBJ2-3; D: .; V: TRBV10-3; CDR3: CASGTGPDTQYF; DNA: TGTGCCTCCGGTACAGGGCCAGATACGCAGTATTTT
size: .; J: TRBJ2-7; D: TRBD1; V: TRBV11-2; CDR3: CASSLETGPYEQYF; DNA: TGTGCCAGCAGCTTAGAGACAGGGCCTTACGAGCAGTACTTC
size: .; J: TRBJ2-7; D: .; V: TRBV5-5; CDR3: CASSSLGPYEQYF; DNA: TGTGCCAGCAGCTCCCTCGGTCCGTACGAGCAGTACTTC
size: .; J: TRBJ2-7; D: TRBD2; V: TRBV4-1; CDR3: CASSQTGLAAYEQYF; DNA: TGCGCCAGCAGCCAAACGGGACTAGCGGCGTACGAGCAGTACTTC
size: .; J: TRBJ1-5; D: .; V: TRBV6-2/TRBV6-3; CDR3: CASSLREVWNQPQHF; DNA: TGTGCCAGCAGTCTGCGGGAGGTTTGGAATCAGCCCCAGCATTTT
size: .; J: TRBJ1-1; D: .; V: TRBV5-1; CDR3: CASSPSSRIRGPGAFF; DNA: TGCGCCAGCAGCCCCTCATCGAGGATCAGGGGACCTGGAGCTTTCTTT
size: .; J: TRBJ2-7; D: .; V: TRBV28; CDR3: CASSAPSVPEQYF; DNA: TGTGCCAGCAGTGCCCCTTCGGTACCCGAGCAGTACTTC
size: .; J: TRBJ1-6; D: TRBD1; V: TRBV3-1/TRBV3-2; CDR3: CASSQVFGGTGTAPLHF; DNA: TGTGCCAGCAGCCAAGTGTTTGGGGGGACAGGTACAGCACCCCTCCACTTT
size: .; J: TRBJ1-2; D: .; V: TRBV10-3; CDR3: CAISEDRIYGYTF; DNA: TGTGCCATCAGTGAGGACAGGATTTATGGCTACACCTTC
size: once; J: TRBJ2-3; D: TRBD2; V: TRBV5-4; CDR3: CASSPGSGRAGADTQYF; DNA: TGTGCCAGCAGCCCGGGTAGCGGGAGGGCCGGCGCAGATACGCAGTATTTT
size: .; J: TRBJ2-1; D: TRBD2; V: TRBV7-9; CDR3: CASSSIGAGSGRDNEQFF; DNA: TGTGCCAGCAGCTCCATAGGGGCGGGTAGCGGGAGGGACAATGAGCAGTTCTTC
size: .; J: TRBJ1-1; D: TRBD1; V: TRBV3-1/TRBV3-2; CDR3: CASSLRPGQGNTEAFF; DNA: TGTGCCAGCAGTCTGAGGCCGGGACAGGGGAACACTGAAGCTTTCTTT
size: .; J: TRBJ2-1; D: .; V: TRBV18; CDR3: CASSPDRYNEQFF; DNA: TGTGCCAGCTCTCCTGACAGGTACAATGAGCAGTTCTTC
size: .; J: TRBJ2-2; D: .; V: TRBV5-1; CDR3: CASSLDPGSGTGELFF; DNA: TGCGCCAGCAGCTTGGATCCGGGGTCGGGCACCGGGGAGCTGTTTTTT
size: .; J: TRBJ2-7; D: TRBD2; V: TRBV7-6; CDR3: CASSLVAGLDEQYF; DNA: TGTGCCAGCAGCTTAGTAGCGGGTTTGGACGAGCAGTACTTC
size: .; J: TRBJ1-1; D: .; V: TRBV11-3; CDR3: CASSPRLGRVTEAFF; DNA: TGTGCCAGCAGCCCCCGTCTAGGGCGGGTCACTGAAGCTTTCTTT
size: .; J: TRBJ2-5; D: TRBD2; V: TRBV5-1; CDR3: CASSMSSGAETQYF; DNA: TGCGCCAGCAGCATGTCTAGCGGGGCGGAGACCCAGTACTTC
size: .; J: TRBJ2-7; D: .; V: TRBV6-5; CDR3: CASSYSYGYEQYF; DNA: TGTGCCAGCAGTTACTCGTACGGCTACGAGCAGTACTTC
size: .; J: TRBJ2-1; D: .; V: TRBV5-1; CDR3: CASSLSEQVFEKEQFF; DNA: TGCGCCAGCAGCTTGTCCGAACAGGTTTTCGAGAAAGAGCAGTTCTTC
size: .; J: TRBJ2-7; D: TRBD1; V: TRBV5-8; CDR3: CASSLVGTGVSEQYF; DNA: TGTGCCAGCAGCTTGGTTGGGACAGGGGTAAGCGAGCAGTACTTC
size: .; J: TRBJ2-7; D: TRBD1; V: TRBV7-2; CDR3: CASSLGLLGQGANEQYF; DNA: TGTGCCAGCAGCTTAGGTCTTCTCGGACAGGGGGCGAACGAGCAGTACTTC
size: .; J: TRBJ1-6; D: .; V: TRBV4-3; CDR3: CASSQVARGSDTGALHF; DNA: TGCGCCAGCAGCCAAGTCGCGAGGGGCTCCGATACGGGAGCCCTCCACTTT
size: .; J: TRBJ1-2; D: .; V: TRBV6-1; CDR3: CASSEVFVRQGSANYGYTF; DNA: TGTGCCAGCAGTGAAGTTTTTGTTCGGCAGGGATCGGCTAACTATGGCTACACCTTC
size: .; J: TRBJ2-7; D: .; V: TRBV9; CDR3: CASSVGQVHEQYF; DNA: TGTGCCAGCAGCGTAGGTCAGGTCCACGAGCAGTACTTC
size: .; J: TRBJ2-3; D: .; V: TRBV11-3; CDR3: CASSFSRSTDTQYF; DNA: TGTGCCAGCAGCTTTTCTAGGAGCACAGATACGCAGTATTTT
size: .; J: TRBJ1-4; D: TRBD1; V: TRBV3-1/TRBV3-2; CDR3: CASSHSNGQGTMNEKLFF; DNA: TGTGCCAGCAGCCATTCAAACGGACAGGGTACGATGAATGAAAAACTGTTTTTT
size: .; J: TRBJ2-1; D: TRBD2; V: TRBV19; CDR3: CASRRGDNEQFF; DNA: TGTGCCAGTAGGCGGGGGGACAATGAGCAGTTCTTC
size: .; J: TRBJ2-5; D: TRBD1; V: TRBV5-1; CDR3: CASSPRTGGETQYF; DNA: TGCGCCAGCAGCCCTAGGACAGGGGGGGAGACCCAGTACTTC
size: .; J: TRBJ1-4; D: TRBD1; V: TRBV5-4; CDR3: CASSGWTGGGEKLFF; DNA: TGTGCCAGCAGCGGATGGACAGGGGGAGGAGAAAAACTGTTTTTT
size: .; J: TRBJ1-1; D: TRBD1; V: TRBV5-1; CDR3: CASSPQGMAGTEAFF; DNA: TGCGCCAGCAGCCCACAGGGGATGGCTGGTACTGAAGCTTTCTTT
size: .; J: TRBJ1-1; D: .; V: TRBV28; CDR3: CASSLSQGLNTEAFF; DNA: TGTGCCAGCAGTTTATCACAGGGCCTAAACACTGAAGCTTTCTTT